This T cell receptor beta chain was recovered during a study of blood T cell repertoires in COVID-19. As for the study in general: Italy, Spain and the United States were the sources of the convalescent and acute COVID-19 samples. PBMCs, B-cell-depleted T cells, or T cells provided the cDNA or gDNA that made up the material.

As processed by the authors: Reference gene primer amplification yielded estimated nucleated cell counts. Using immunoSEQ multiplex PCR, the repertoire was profiled, and TCRdb retains in-frame clones only, with some absent. The V and J calls and clone size were taken over from that table, and D and trimming were inferred from the DNA. The sample includes 200,000 or so clones, over 70% of them seen just once. The material sequenced was peripheral blood. The TCR was taken from a man aged 55 to 70 with active or convalescent COVID-19.

DNA of the CDR3: TGTGCCAGCAGCTTAGAACTAGCGTTACGCACAGATACGCAGTATTTT. This sequence encodes CASSLELALRTDTQYF. The chain is built from TRBV11-2 and TRBJ2-3, with 7 bases matching TRBD2. From germline, CDR1 is SGHAT and CDR2 FQNNGV. The V gene end was trimmed by 0 bases and the J gene end by 1 base; junction bases not matched to a gene: 4. CDR3 size: 16 residues.